This T cell receptor (beta chain) was found in a study of Graves' ophthalmopathy and Graves' hyperthyroidism. About the research overall: The collection of peripheral blood took place at initial diagnosis, before any treatment. Broader study findings: In blood, most expanded thyroid clonotypes above 0.001 frequency were also detected.

This clonotype was seen at least ten times. Its specificity is not known. Where ophthalmopathy was present, donors had moderate-to-severe activity, CAS ≥3, NOSPECS ≥4 and duration under 3 months. Transcripts of RNA were the source for amplifying TCR beta CDR3 regions. The authors performed first-round RT-PCR with HTBI primers and then a second-round multiplex PCR. TCRdb re-called the multiplex PCR reads through MiXCR, storing one row per CDR3 protein. In the table there are around 470,000 distinct CDR3 sequences, approximately 15% of which are singletons. This clonotype was obtained from a woman aged 25 to 39 with Graves' ophthalmopathy. Sequencing input: blood.

This CDR3 is CASSYSPGLHVPGYEQYF. CDR3 coding DNA: TGTGCCAGCAGTTACTCTCCGGGACTCCACGTCCCGGGGTACGAGCAGTACTTC. J is TRBJ2-7 and V is TRBV6-2 or TRBV6-3, with D perhaps matching TRBD2 (6 bases). This CDR3 spans 18 amino acids. The V gene lost 0 bases and the J gene lost 4 bases, with 22 bases spanning the gap. Germline loops: CDR1 MNHEY, CDR2 SVGEGT.